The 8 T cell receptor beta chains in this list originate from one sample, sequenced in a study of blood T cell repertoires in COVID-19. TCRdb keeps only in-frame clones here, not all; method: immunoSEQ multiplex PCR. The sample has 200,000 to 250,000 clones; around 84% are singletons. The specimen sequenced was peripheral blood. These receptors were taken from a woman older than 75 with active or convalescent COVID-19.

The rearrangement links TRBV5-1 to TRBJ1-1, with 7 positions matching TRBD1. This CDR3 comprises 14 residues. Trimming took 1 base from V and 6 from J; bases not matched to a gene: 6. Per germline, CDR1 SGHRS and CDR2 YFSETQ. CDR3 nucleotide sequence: TGCGCCAGCAGCTTGCTACAGGGGATCTCTGAAGCTTTCTTT. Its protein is CASSLLQGISEAFF.

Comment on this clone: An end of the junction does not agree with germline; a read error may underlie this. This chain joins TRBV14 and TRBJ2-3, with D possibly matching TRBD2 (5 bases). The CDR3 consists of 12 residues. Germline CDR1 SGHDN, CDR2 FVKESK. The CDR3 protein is CASSQVTGSRSF. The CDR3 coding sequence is TGTGCCAGCAGCCAAGTTACGGGATCCCGTAGTTTT. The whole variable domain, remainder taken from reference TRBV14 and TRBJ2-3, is EAGVTQFPSHSVIEKGQTVTLRCDPISGHDNLYWYRRVMGKEIKFLLHFVKESKQDESGMPNNRFLAERTGGTYSTLKVQPAELEDSGVYFCASSQVTGSRSFGPGTRLTVL.

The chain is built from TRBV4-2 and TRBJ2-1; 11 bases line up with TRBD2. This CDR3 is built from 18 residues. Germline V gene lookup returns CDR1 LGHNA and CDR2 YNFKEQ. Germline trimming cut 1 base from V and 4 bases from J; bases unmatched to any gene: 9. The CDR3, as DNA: TGTGCCAGCAGCCAAGGAGGTAGCGGGGGGGCTGGGTACAATGAGCAGTTCTTC. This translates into CASSQGGSGGAGYNEQFF.

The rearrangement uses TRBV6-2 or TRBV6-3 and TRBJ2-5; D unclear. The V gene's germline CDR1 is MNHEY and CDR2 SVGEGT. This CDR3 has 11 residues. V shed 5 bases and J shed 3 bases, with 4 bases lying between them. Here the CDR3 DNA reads TGTGCCAGCAGTCTTGAAGAGACCCAGTACTTC. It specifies CASSLEETQYF.

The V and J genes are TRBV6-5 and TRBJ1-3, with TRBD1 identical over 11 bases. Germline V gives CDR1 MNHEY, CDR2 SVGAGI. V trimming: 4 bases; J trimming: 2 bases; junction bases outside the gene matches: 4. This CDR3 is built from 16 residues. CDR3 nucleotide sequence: TGTGCCAGCAGTTCGCCGGGACAGGGGGCTGGAAACACCATATATTTT. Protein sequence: CASSSPGQGAGNTIYF.

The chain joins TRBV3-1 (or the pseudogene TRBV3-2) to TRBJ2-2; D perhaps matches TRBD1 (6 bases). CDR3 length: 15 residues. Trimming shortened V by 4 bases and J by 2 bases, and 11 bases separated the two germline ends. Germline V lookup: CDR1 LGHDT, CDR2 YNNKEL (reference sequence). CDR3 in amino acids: CASSPMGHNTGELFF. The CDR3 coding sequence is TGTGCCAGCAGCCCCATGGGACATAACACCGGGGAGCTGTTTTTT.

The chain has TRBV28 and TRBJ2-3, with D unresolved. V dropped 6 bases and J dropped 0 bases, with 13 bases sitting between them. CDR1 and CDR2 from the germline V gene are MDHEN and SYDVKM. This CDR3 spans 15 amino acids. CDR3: CASSRRVTSTDTQYF. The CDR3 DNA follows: TGTGCCAGCAGCCGTAGAGTGACTAGCACAGATACGCAGTATTTT.

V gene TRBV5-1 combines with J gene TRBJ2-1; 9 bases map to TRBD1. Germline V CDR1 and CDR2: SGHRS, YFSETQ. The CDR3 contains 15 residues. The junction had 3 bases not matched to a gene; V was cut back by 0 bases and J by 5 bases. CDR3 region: CASSLGQGGNNEQFF. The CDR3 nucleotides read TGCGCCAGCAGCTTGGGACAGGGGGGTAACAATGAGCAGTTCTTC.